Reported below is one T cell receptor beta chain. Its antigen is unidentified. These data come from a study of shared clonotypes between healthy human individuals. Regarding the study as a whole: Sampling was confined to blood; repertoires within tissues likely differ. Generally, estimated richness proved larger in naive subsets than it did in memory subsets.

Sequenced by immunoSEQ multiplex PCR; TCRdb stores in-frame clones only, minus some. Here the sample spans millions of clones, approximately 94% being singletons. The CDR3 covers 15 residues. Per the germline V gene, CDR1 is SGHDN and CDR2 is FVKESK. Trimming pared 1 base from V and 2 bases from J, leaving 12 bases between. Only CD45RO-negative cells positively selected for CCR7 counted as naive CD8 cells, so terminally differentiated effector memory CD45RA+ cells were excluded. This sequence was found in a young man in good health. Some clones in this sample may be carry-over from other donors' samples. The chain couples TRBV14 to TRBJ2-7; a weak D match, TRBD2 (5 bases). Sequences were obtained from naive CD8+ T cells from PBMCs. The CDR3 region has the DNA TGTGCCAGCAGCCAAGCTAAGAGGGCCACCTACGAGCAGTACTTC. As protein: CASSQAKRATYEQYF. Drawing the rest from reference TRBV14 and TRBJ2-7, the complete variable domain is EAGVTQFPSHSVIEKGQTVTLRCDPISGHDNLYWYRRVMGKEIKFLLHFVKESKQDESGMPNNRFLAERTGGTYSTLKVQPAELEDSGVYFCASSQAKRATYEQYFGPGTRLTVT.